The next 9 T cell receptor beta chains were all read from a single sample in a study of the immune and genomic landscape of osteosarcoma. Primary, local recurrence and metastasis osteosarcoma tumors were taken after treatment from poor-prognosis patients. Assay: immunoSEQ multiplex PCR; the TCRdb copy retains only in-frame clones and omits some. In the table there are more than 8,000 clones, approximately 71% of which are singletons. The sequenced material came from osteosarcoma tumor tissue from the lung. These receptors were obtained from a human donor with osteosarcoma.

Worth noting for this clone: The DNA is left out, because the CDR3 cannot be placed on it with certainty; the CDR3 is given as TCRdb lists it. V gene TRBV1 combines with J gene TRBJ1-5. TRBV1 is marked as a pseudogene. Ends included, the CDR3 has 17 residues. CDR3 protein: CTSSQVGGGAINQPQHF.

The V and J genes are TRBV4-3 and TRBJ2-7; D not certain. Between the trimmed V and J ends, which lost 7 bases and 6 bases, there was a span of 7 bases. Germline CDR1 is LGHNA and CDR2 is YSLEER. This CDR3 is built from 10 residues. The CDR3 nucleotides are TGCGCCAGCAATGCGTCCGAGCAGTACTTC. Translating gives CASNASEQYF.

In its sample, this clone is medium-sized. This sample also contains other DNA sequences that code for the same CDR3. The V and J genes are TRBV28 and TRBJ1-4, with no clear D. CDR1 and CDR2 from the germline V gene are MDHEN and SYDVKM. V dropped 5 bases and J dropped 10 bases, with 11 bases sitting between them. The CDR3 runs 12 residues. CDR3 in amino acids: CASSPPRGKLFF. Written as DNA, the CDR3 is TGTGCCAGCAGTCCCCCGCGAGGAAAACTGTTTTTT.

This chain uses TRBV6-5 with TRBJ1-3; D not resolved. Germline V CDR1 and CDR2: MNHEY, SVGAGI. The V gene lost 6 bases and the J gene lost 3 bases, with 15 bases spanning the gap. This CDR3 contains 15 residues. CDR3 nucleotides: TGTGCCAGCAGCCGAGACTTTTCTGGTGGAAACACCATATATTTT. Protein sequence: CASSRDFSGGNTIYF.

This clone was counted a single time. The V gene is TRBV6-1, the J gene TRBJ2-1; possible D gene TRBD2, 7 bases. The V and J ends lost 1 base and 9 bases respectively, with 16 bases between them. This CDR3 contains 15 residues. Germline CDR1 and CDR2: MNHNS and SASEGT. DNA for the CDR3: TGTGCCAGCAGTGAAGTGAGAGGGGGGGGAAGTGAGCAGTTCTTC. Amino acid sequence: CASSEVRGGGSEQFF.

The chain combines TRBV30 with TRBJ2-1; D unresolved. V shed 1 base and J shed 15 bases, with 13 bases lying between them. Germline CDR1 reads GTSNPN; CDR2 reads SVGIG (reference sequence). The CDR3 is 11 amino acids. CDR3 in amino acids: CAWSGPERRFF. For the CDR3, the DNA is TGTGCCTGGAGTGGGCCGGAACGGCGGTTCTTC.

The V gene is TRBV5-4, the J gene TRBJ2-6; TRBD1 is a possible D gene (6 bases). V lost 4 bases and J lost 2, with 10 bases in between. The CDR3 extends over 15 amino acids. Looked up from germline, CDR1 is SGHNT and CDR2 is YYREEE (reference sequence). In nucleotides, the CDR3 is TGTGCCAGCAGCCTACAGGGTGCTGGGGCCAACGTCCTGACTTTC. Its protein product is CASSLQGAGANVLTF.

The J gene is TRBJ1-2, the V gene TRBV18, with D possibly matching TRBD1 (6 bases). Trimming left V 4 bases short and J 8 bases short, with 14 bases between. The CDR3 is 13 amino acids. CDR1 KGHSH and CDR2 LQKENI come from the germline V gene. In DNA, the CDR3 is TGTGCCAGCTCACTAACAGGGTATTACGGCTACACCTTC. Its translation: CASSLTGYYGYTF. The variable domain in full, with the rest retrieved from reference TRBV18 and TRBJ1-2, is NAGVMQNPRHLVRRRGQEARLRCSPMKGHSHVYWYRQLPEEGLKFMVYLQKENIIDESGMPKERFSAEFPKEGPSILRIQQVVRGDSAAYFCASSLTGYYGYTFGSGTRLTVV.

The gene calls are TRBV29-1 and TRBJ1-1; D perhaps matches TRBD1 (5 bases). The CDR3 contains 16 residues. Germline lookup yields CDR1 SQVTM and CDR2 ANQGSEA. The V end lost 4 bases, the J end lost 0 bases, and 18 bases lay between the germline ends. The CDR3 sequence: CSVGTGWGMMNTEAFF. CDR3 DNA sequence: TGCAGCGTTGGCACGGGGTGGGGGATGATGAACACTGAAGCTTTCTTT. The variable domain in full, with the rest retrieved from reference TRBV29-1 and TRBJ1-1, is SAVISQKPSRDICQRGTSLTIQCQVDSQVTMMFWYRQQPGQSLTLIATANQGSEATYESGFVIDKFPISRPNLTFSTLTVSNMSPEDSSIYLCSVGTGWGMMNTEAFFGQGTRLTVV.